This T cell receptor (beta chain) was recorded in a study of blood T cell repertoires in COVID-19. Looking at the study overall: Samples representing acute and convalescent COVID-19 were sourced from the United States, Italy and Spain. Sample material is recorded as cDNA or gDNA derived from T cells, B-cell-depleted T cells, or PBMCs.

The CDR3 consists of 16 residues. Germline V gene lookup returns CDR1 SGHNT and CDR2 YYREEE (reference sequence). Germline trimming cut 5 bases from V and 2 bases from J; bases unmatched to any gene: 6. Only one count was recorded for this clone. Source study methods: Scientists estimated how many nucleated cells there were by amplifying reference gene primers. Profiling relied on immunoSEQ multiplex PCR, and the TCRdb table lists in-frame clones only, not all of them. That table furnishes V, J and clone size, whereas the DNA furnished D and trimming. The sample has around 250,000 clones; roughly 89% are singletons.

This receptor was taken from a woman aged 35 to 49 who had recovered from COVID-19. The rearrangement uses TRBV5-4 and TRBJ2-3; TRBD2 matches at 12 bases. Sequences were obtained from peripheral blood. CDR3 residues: CASSSRLAGDTDTQYF. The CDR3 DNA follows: TGTGCCAGCAGTTCAAGACTAGCGGGGGACACAGATACGCAGTATTTT.